A selection of T cell receptor beta chains follows, all from one sample in a study of T cells after yellow fever vaccination. Each CDR3 protein is one row after TCRdb ran MiXCR on the 5' RACE reads. The table lists hundreds of thousands of distinct CDR3 sequences, approximately 13% of them singletons. This specimen consisted of PBMCs, obtained on the day of the yellow fever booster vaccination. The receptors derive from a man between 25 and 39 years old who received the YFV17D yellow fever vaccine. Each CDR3 is given with its conserved first and last residue. The D gene is left open where the match is weak. Size is omitted from some rows. Given values are once, few, many or a class for expanded clones.

>TRBV5-1|TRBJ2-7|.|.
CASSYHGQYF
TGCGCCAGCAGCTACCACGGGCAGTACTTC
>TRBV29-1|TRBJ1-1|.|TRBD1
CSGRGQGWGKAFF
TGCAGCGGGAGGGGACAGGGATGGGGTAAAGCTTTCTTT
>TRBV4-3|TRBJ2-5|few|TRBD2
CASSQDWLAGGGGTQYF
TGCGCCAGCAGCCAAGATTGGCTAGCGGGAGGCGGGGGGACCCAGTACTTC
>TRBV9|TRBJ2-5|.|.
CASSADLLRHQETQYF
TGTGCCAGCAGCGCGGACCTTTTACGCCACCAAGAGACCCAGTACTTC
>TRBV20-1|TRBJ1-2|once|TRBD1
CSASSGTGEYGYTF
TGCAGTGCTAGCTCCGGGACAGGGGAATATGGCTACACCTTC
>TRBV5-1|TRBJ1-2|many|.
CASKSGDGYTF
TGCGCCAGCAAAAGCGGGGATGGCTACACCTTC
>TRBV5-4|TRBJ2-7|few|.
CASSPKAIGTEQYF
TGTGCCAGCAGCCCTAAGGCCATAGGTACCGAGCAGTACTTC
>TRBV7-9|TRBJ1-6|few|.
CASSQGRGSPLHF
TGTGCCAGCAGCCAGGGGAGAGGTTCACCCCTCCACTTT
>TRBV29-1|TRBJ2-2|.|.
CSVAVRRNTGELFF
TGCAGCGTTGCGGTCAGAAGGAACACCGGGGAGCTGTTTTTT
>TRBV9|TRBJ2-3|.|.
CASSVYSSTDTQYF
TGTGCCAGCAGCGTATACTCAAGCACAGATACGCAGTATTTT
>TRBV20-1|TRBJ2-2|.|.
CCAREGGGGTGELFF
TGCTGTGCTAGAGAAGGGGGAGGAGGCACCGGGGAGCTGTTTTTT
>TRBV28|TRBJ1-1|.|.
CASTNPVNTEAFF
TGTGCCAGCACCAATCCAGTGAACACTGAAGCTTTCTTT
>TRBV29-1|TRBJ1-2|.|TRBD1
CSVAGGGNTYGYTF
TGCAGCGTAGCGGGAGGGGGCAATACCTATGGCTACACCTTC
>TRBV30|TRBJ2-5|.|.
CAWSVRLETQYF
TGTGCCTGGAGTGTACGACTAGAGACCCAGTACTTC
>TRBV28|TRBJ2-1|many|.
CASTSGYSYNEQFF
TGTGCCAGCACCAGCGGATACTCCTACAATGAGCAGTTCTTC
>TRBV7-8|TRBJ1-1|few|TRBD1
CASSPGRGQGRTEAFF
TGTGCCAGCAGCCCAGGCCGAGGACAGGGCCGGACTGAAGCTTTCTTT
>TRBV6-5|TRBJ1-2|many|.
CASSYGGINGYTF
TGTGCCAGCAGTTACGGGGGGATTAATGGCTACACCTTC
>TRBV7-2|TRBJ2-7|.|TRBD1
CASTKGGNAYEQYF
TGTGCCAGCACCAAAGGGGGCAACGCCTACGAGCAGTACTTC
>TRBV28|TRBJ2-7|few|.
CASSVKGYEQYF
TGTGCCAGCAGTGTAAAAGGCTACGAGCAGTACTTC
>TRBV7-9|TRBJ2-7|few|.
CASSFIGSSDEQYF
TGTGCCAGCAGCTTTATCGGATCGTCGGACGAGCAGTACTTC
>TRBV20-1|TRBJ1-1|few|.
CSARDPGKGNTEAFF
TGCAGTGCTAGAGATCCCGGCAAGGGGAACACTGAAGCTTTCTTT
>TRBV20-1|TRBJ2-7|.|TRBD2
CSAPGTSGRDYEQYF
TGCAGTGCCCCAGGGACTAGCGGGAGAGACTACGAGCAGTACTTC
>TRBV28|TRBJ1-1|.|.
CASSLMRGPEAFF
TGTGCCAGCAGTTTGATGCGGGGTCCTGAAGCTTTCTTT
>TRBV4-3|TRBJ2-7|.|TRBD2
CASSQEWRERYEQYF
TGCGCCAGCAGCCAAGAATGGCGGGAGAGGTACGAGCAGTACTTC
>TRBV29-1|TRBJ2-3|.|.
CSIGPSGDTQYF
TGCAGTATCGGACCGTCAGGAGATACGCAGTATTTT
>TRBV6-2/TRBV6-3|TRBJ2-7|.|.
CASSWAPSYEQYF
TGTGCCAGCAGTTGGGCGCCGAGTTACGAGCAGTACTTC
>TRBV4-1|TRBJ2-7|.|.
CASSQEIARDEQYF
TGCGCCAGCAGCCAAGAGATTGCCAGAGACGAGCAGTACTTC
>TRBV5-5|TRBJ1-4|many|TRBD1
CASSAGTVDMVLFF
TGTGCCAGCAGCGCCGGGACAGTAGATATGGTACTGTTTTTT
>TRBV15|TRBJ2-3|few|TRBD1
CATSRVRPGGPGDTQYF
TGTGCCACCAGCAGGGTTCGCCCAGGGGGACCCGGAGATACGCAGTATTTT
>TRBV3-1|TRBJ2-7|.|.
CASSPRDQREQYF
TGTGCCAGCAGCCCCAGGGATCAGCGCGAGCAGTACTTC
>TRBV14|TRBJ2-3|.|TRBD2
CASSQGPGLAGHTDTQYF
TGTGCCAGCAGCCAGGGGCCGGGACTAGCGGGACACACAGATACGCAGTATTTT
>TRBV10-3|TRBJ2-7|few|TRBD1
CAISPGTAGYEQYF
TGTGCCATCAGCCCCGGGACAGCAGGCTACGAGCAGTACTTC
>TRBV10-1|TRBJ2-3|few|.
CASSGASSTDTQYF
TGCGCCAGCAGTGGGGCCAGTTCCACAGATACGCAGTATTTT
>TRBV19|TRBJ2-2|.|.
CASTPYSGTGELFF
TGTGCCAGTACCCCCTATTCTGGCACCGGGGAGCTGTTTTTT
>TRBV7-2|TRBJ2-5|.|.
CASSMTETETQYF
TGTGCCAGCAGCATGACCGAGACGGAGACCCAGTACTTC
>TRBV19|TRBJ2-4|few|.
CATQKGNIQYF
TGTGCCACCCAAAAAGGAAACATTCAGTACTTC
>TRBV7-2|TRBJ2-7|.|.
CASSSRDGYEQYF
TGTGCCAGCAGCTCCAGAGACGGATACGAGCAGTACTTC
>TRBV30|TRBJ1-3|few|.
CAWDEGFSGNTIYF
TGTGCCTGGGACGAGGGGTTCTCTGGAAACACCATATATTTT
>TRBV19|TRBJ1-1|few|TRBD1
CASSPDRAYTEAFF
TGTGCCAGTAGTCCCGACAGGGCTTATACTGAAGCTTTCTTT
>TRBV12-3/TRBV12-4|TRBJ2-5|.|.
CASRRQPQETQYF
TGTGCCAGCAGAAGACAGCCTCAAGAGACCCAGTACTTC